This TCR beta chain was retrieved from a study of post-analysis software for immune sequencing data. Points on this clonotype: Antigen: not known.

The CDR3 is 16 amino acids. CDR1 DFQATT and CDR2 SNEGSKA come from the germline V gene (reference sequence). The V and J ends lost 3 bases and 2 bases, in that order; junction bases with no gene match: 10. Incorporated into the TCR beta cDNA libraries were unique molecular identifiers, which served to reduce PCR and sequencing biases. TCRdb reprocessed the PCR reads with MiXCR, giving one entry per CDR3 protein. The sample shows over 250,000 distinct CDR3 sequences, approximately 34% of them seen only once. Study-wide points: There were roughly 5 TRBV segments more frequent in patients than controls, and TRBV5-6, TRBV5-1 and TRBV20-1 were among them.

The TCR comes from a girl aged 5-17 years with multiple sclerosis. The rearrangement links TRBV20-1 to TRBJ2-4; TRBD1 matches at 7 bases. The sequenced sample consisted of blood. CDR3 loop: CSASATGVVSKNIQYF. The CDR3 DNA is TGCAGTGCTAGCGCTACAGGGGTTGTATCCAAAAACATTCAGTACTTC.